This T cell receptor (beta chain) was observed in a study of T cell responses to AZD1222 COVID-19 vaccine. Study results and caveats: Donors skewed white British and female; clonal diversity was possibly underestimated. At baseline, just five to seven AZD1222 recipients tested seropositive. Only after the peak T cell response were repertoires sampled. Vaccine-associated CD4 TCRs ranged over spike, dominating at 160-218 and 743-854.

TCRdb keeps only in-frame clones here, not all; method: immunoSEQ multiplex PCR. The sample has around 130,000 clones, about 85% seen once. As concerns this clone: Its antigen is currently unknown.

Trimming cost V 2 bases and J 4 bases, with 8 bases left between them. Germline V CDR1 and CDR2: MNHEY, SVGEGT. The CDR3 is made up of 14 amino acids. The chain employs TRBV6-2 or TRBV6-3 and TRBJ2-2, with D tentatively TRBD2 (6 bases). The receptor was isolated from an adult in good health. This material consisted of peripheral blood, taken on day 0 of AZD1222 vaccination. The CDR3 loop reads CASSYVTSTGELFF. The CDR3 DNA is TGTGCCAGCAGTTACGTGACTAGCACCGGGGAGCTGTTTTTT.